This T cell receptor beta chain derives from a study of TIL therapy for anti-PD-1-resistant metastatic lung cancer. The germline V gene encodes CDR1 KGHSH and CDR2 LQKENI. The CDR3 is 14 residues long. The J segment lost 2 bases and the V segment lost 4 bases, leaving 1 base of the junction unmatched. As for time point: pre-treatment sample, taken before nivolumab and TIL therapy. Sequencing used immunoSEQ v3. Repertoires were generated with immunoSEQ multiplex PCR, while TCRdb's copy carries only in-frame clones and drops some. The data show approximately 50,000 clones, with approximately 80% seen just once and 2.5% to 3.5% held by the top ten. This clone has only a few counts. The sample carries other DNA sequences with the same CDR3.

This receptor was obtained from a person between 25 and 80 years old with non-small cell lung cancer. The chain has TRBV18 and TRBJ1-5, with TRBD1 identical over 8 bases. The sequences come from blood, collected at baseline. CDR3 protein: CASSLGQGNQPQHF. The CDR3 bases are TGTGCCAGCTCACTGGGACAGGGCAATCAGCCCCAGCATTTT.